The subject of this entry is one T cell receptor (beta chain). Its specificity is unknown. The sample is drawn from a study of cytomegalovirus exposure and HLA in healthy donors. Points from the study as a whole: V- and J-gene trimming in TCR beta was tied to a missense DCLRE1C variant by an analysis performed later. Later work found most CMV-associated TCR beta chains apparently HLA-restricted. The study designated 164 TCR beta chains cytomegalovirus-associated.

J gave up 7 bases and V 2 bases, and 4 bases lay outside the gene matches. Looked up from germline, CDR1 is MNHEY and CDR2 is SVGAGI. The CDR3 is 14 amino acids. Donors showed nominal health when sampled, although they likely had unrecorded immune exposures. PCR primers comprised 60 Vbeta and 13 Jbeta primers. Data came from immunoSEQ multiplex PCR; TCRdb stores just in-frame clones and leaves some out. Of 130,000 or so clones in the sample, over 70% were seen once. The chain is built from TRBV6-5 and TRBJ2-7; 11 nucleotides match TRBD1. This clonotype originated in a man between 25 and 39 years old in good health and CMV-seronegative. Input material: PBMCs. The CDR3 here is CASSYGQGAVEQYF. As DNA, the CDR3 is TGTGCCAGCAGTTACGGACAGGGGGCCGTAGAGCAGTACTTC.